Shown below are 3 T cell receptor beta chains from a single sample sequenced in a study of blood T cells in healthy people across ages. A second about 7 to 12 cycle PCR used barcoded and J-beta primers. In TCRdb, the 5' RACE reads were re-called with MiXCR into one record per CDR3 protein. Of about 900,000 distinct CDR3 sequences listed, around 46% are singletons. The sample taken for sequencing was blood. Every receptor here comes from a man aged 30-40 years in good health.

V usage is TRBV20-1 and J usage is TRBJ2-7; TRBD1 matches 8 bases. The CDR3 length is 18 residues. After removal of 1 base from V and 0 bases from J, the junction contained 14 bases not matched to a gene. Germline V CDR1 and CDR2: DFQATT, SNEGSKA (reference sequence). In DNA, the CDR3 is TGCAGTGCTAGAGTAGCCACCGGACAGGGTTTACCCTCCTACGAGCAGTACTTC. It is translated as CSARVATGQGLPSYEQYF.

In the case of this clonotype: An end of the junction does not agree with germline; a read error may underlie this. The chain has TRBV5-8 and TRBJ1-3; D not certain. This CDR3 has 15 residues. The germline gives CDR1 SGHTS, CDR2 YDEGEE. This CDR3 reads CVSSLEGFSGNTIYF. For the CDR3, the DNA is TGTGTCAGCAGCTTGGAAGGTTTCTCTGGAAACACCATATATTTT.

The rearrangement uses TRBV7-2 and TRBJ1-1; D ambiguous. Germline V gene sequence: CDR1 SGHTA, CDR2 FQGNSA. The V and J ends lost 3 bases and 5 bases respectively, with 7 bases between them. CDR3 length: 12 residues. The CDR3, as DNA: TGTGCCAGCAGCTTGGCAGCGACTGAAGCTTTCTTT. It translates to CASSLAATEAFF.